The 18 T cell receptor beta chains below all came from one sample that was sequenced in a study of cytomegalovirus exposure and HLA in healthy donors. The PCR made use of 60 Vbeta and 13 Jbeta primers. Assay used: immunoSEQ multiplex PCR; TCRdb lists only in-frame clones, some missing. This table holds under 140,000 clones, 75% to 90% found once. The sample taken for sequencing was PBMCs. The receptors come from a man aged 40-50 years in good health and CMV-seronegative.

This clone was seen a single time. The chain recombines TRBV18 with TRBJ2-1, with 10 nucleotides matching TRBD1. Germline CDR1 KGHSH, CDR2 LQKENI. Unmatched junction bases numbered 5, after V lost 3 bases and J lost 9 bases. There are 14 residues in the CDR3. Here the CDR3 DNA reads TGTGCCAGCTCACCGGGACAGGGGTCCGGTGAGCAGTTCTTC. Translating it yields CASSPGQGSGEQFF.

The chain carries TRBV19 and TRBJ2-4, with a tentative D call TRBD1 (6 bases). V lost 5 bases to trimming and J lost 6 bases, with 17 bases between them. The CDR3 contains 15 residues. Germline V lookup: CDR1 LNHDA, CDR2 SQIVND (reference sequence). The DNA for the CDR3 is TGTGCCAGTAGTCCGGACAGCAGCTTAACAAACATTCAGTACTTC. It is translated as CASSPDSSLTNIQYF.

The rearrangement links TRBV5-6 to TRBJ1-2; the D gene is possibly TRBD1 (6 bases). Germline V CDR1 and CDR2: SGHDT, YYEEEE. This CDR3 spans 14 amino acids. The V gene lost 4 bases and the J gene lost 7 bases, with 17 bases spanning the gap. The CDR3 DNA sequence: TGTGCCAGCAGCCATTTTGCGGGGGCGACTGGCTACACCTTC. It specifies CASSHFAGATGYTF.

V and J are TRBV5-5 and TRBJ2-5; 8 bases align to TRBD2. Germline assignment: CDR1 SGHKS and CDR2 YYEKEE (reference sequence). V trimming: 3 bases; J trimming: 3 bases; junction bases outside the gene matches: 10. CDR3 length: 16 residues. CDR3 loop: CASSSPGGTPKETQYF. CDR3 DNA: TGTGCCAGCAGCTCACCGGGGGGGACGCCGAAAGAGACCCAGTACTTC.

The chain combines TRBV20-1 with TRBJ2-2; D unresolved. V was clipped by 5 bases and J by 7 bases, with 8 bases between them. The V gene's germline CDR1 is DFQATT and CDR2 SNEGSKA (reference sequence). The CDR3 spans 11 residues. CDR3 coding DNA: TGCAGTGCTCCTATTATCGGGGAGCTGTTTTTT. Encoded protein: CSAPIIGELFF.

CDR3 bases: TGTGCCAGCACGGACAGGATGAACACTGAAGCTTTCTTT. Amino acids: CASTDRMNTEAFF. The V and J genes are TRBV6-1 and TRBJ1-1; TRBD1 aligns across 7 bases. Germline V gene data show CDR1 as MNHNS and CDR2 as SASEGT. This CDR3 comprises 13 residues. The ends lost 7 bases at V and 0 bases at J; junction bases unmatched: 2.

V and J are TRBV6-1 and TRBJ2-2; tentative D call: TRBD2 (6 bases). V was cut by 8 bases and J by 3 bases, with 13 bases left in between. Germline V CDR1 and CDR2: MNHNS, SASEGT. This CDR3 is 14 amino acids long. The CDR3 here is CASRGGVYTGELFF. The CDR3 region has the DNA TGTGCCAGCCGAGGCGGGGTGTACACCGGGGAGCTGTTTTTT.

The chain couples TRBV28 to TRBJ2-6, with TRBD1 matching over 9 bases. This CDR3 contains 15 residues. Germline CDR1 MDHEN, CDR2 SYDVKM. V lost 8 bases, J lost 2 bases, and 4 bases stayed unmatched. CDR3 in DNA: TGTGCCAGCGACAGGGGGTCCGCTGGGGCCAACGTCCTGACTTTC. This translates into CASDRGSAGANVLTF. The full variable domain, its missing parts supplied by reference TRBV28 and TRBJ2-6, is DVKVTQSSRYLVKRTGEKVFLECVQDMDHENMFWYRQDPGLGLRLIYFSYDVKMKEKGDIPEGYSVSREKKERFSLILESASTNQTSMYLCASDRGSAGANVLTFGAGSRLTVL.

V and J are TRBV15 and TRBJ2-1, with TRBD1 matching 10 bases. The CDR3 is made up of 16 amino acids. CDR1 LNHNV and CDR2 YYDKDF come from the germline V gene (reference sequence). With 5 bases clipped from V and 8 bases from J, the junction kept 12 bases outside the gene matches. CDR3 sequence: CATSLDRTGGSDEQFF. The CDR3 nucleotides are TGTGCCACCAGCTTAGATCGGACAGGGGGTAGCGATGAGCAGTTCTTC.

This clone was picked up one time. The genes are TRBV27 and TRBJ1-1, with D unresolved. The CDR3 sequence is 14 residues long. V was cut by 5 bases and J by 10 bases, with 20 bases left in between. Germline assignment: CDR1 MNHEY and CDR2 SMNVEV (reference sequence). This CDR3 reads CASSLEGTPLIAFF. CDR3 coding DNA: TGTGCCAGCAGTCTTGAGGGTACTCCCCTGATAGCTTTCTTT.

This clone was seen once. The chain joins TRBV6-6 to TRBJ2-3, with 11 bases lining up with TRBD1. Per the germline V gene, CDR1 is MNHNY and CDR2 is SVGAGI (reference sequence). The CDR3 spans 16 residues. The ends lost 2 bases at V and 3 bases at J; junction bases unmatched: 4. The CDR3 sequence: CASSYGTGGRTDTQYF. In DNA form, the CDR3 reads TGTGCCAGCAGTTACGGGACAGGGGGTAGGACAGATACGCAGTATTTT.

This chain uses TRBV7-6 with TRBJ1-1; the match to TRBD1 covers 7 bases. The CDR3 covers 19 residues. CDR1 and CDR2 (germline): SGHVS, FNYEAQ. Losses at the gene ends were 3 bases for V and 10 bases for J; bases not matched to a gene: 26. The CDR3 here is CASSLSGQRGGQNYAGAFF. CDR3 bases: TGTGCCAGCAGCTTGTCCGGCCAGAGAGGGGGACAGAACTACGCGGGAGCTTTCTTT.

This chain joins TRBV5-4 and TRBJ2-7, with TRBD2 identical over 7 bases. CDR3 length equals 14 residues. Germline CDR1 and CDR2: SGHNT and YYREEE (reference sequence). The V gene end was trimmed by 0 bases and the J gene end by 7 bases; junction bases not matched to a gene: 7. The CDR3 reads CASSLAGDYGEQYF. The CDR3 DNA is TGTGCCAGCAGCTTGGCCGGGGACTATGGGGAGCAGTACTTC.

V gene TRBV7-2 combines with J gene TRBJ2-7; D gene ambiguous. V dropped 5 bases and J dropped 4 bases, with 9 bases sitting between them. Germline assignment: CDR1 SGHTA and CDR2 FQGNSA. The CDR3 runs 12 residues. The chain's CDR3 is CASSLQRYEQYF. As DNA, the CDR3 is TGTGCCAGCAGCCTACAGAGATACGAGCAGTACTTC.

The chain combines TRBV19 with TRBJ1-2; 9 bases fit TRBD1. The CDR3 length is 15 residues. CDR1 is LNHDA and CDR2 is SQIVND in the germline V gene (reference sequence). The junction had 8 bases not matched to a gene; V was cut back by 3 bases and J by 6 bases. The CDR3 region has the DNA TGTGCCAGTAGTATCCTACAGGGGGCGGGCCATGGCTACACCTTC. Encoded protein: CASSILQGAGHGYTF.

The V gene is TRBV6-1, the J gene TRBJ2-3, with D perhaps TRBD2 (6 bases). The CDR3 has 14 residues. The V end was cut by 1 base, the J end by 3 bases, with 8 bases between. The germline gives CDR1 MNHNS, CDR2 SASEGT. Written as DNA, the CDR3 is TGTGCCAGCAGTGAAGGGAGGGGTACAGATACGCAGTATTTT. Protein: CASSEGRGTDTQYF.

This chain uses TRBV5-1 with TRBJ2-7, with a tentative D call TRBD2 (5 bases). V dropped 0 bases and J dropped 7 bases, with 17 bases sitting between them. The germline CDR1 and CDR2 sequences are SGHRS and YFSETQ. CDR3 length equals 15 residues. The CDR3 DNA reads TGCGCCAGCAGCTTGGGCAGAGGGTTTCTAGTTGAGCAGTACTTC. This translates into CASSLGRGFLVEQYF.

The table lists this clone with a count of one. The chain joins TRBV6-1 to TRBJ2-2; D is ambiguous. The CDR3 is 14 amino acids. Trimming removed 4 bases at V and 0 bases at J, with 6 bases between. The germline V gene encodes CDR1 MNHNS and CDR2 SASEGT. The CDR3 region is CASSGGTNTGELFF. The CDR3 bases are TGTGCCAGCAGTGGTGGCACGAACACCGGGGAGCTGTTTTTT.